This T cell receptor beta chain was profiled in a study of cytomegalovirus exposure and HLA in healthy donors. Study outcomes and limitations: It was approximately 160 TCR beta chains that were listed as cytomegalovirus-associated. In an earlier analysis, productive rearrangement rates for most beta V segments clustered near 87% or 30%.

This PCR relied on a set of 60 Vbeta primers and 13 Jbeta primers. Measured with immunoSEQ multiplex PCR; TCRdb has only the in-frame clones, and not every one. The repertoire holds 110,000 or so clones, 76% seen once, with 7.7% in the top ten. About this clone: Antigen unknown.

The length of the CDR3 is 14 residues. Germline V gene lookup returns CDR1 MNHNY and CDR2 SVGAGI (reference sequence). The receptor comes from a woman aged 50 to 65 in good health and CMV-seropositive. The chain links TRBV6-6 to TRBJ2-5, with D perhaps matching TRBD2 (5 bases). The end of the DNA aligns better with TRBJ2-7, so the J call may be wrong. Sequencing input: PBMCs. The CDR3: CASSSPGLSYEQYF. The CDR3 DNA sequence: TGTGCCAGCAGTTCCCCCGGACTCTCCTACGAGCAGTACTTC.